A selection of T cell receptor beta chains follows, all from one sample in a study of cytomegalovirus exposure and HLA in healthy donors. The assay was immunoSEQ multiplex PCR, and TCRdb's table has in-frame clones only and misses some. The sample records about 180,000 clones, around 80% being singletons. Sequencing was done on a sample of PBMCs. The source of these receptors is a girl aged 10-17 years in good health and CMV-seropositive. The CDR3 runs from the conserved cysteine through the conserved F or W. Fields, in order: J gene, clone size, D gene, V gene, CDR3 protein, CDR3 DNA. The D gene is left open where the match is weak. Only part of the rows carry a size: once, few, many, or a class if the clone is expanded.

J: TRBJ2-2
size: .
D: .
V: TRBV7-9
CDR3: CASSSRPGGGELFF
DNA: TGTGCCAGCAGCTCCCGACCCGGCGGCGGGGAGCTGTTTTTT

J: TRBJ2-7
size: .
D: TRBD1
V: TRBV27
CDR3: CASSCFGQGECEQYF
DNA: TGTGCCAGCAGTTGCTTCGGACAGGGAGAGTGTGAGCAGTACTTC

J: TRBJ1-2
size: .
D: TRBD1
V: TRBV19
CDR3: CASRDRRTYGYTF
DNA: TGTGCCAGCCGGGACAGGCGGACCTATGGCTACACCTTC

J: TRBJ2-1
size: few
D: .
V: TRBV10-1
CDR3: CASSEGGALGQFF
DNA: TGCGCCAGCAGTGAGGGGGGGGCCTTAGGGCAGTTCTTC

J: TRBJ1-2
size: .
D: TRBD1
V: TRBV15
CDR3: CATSRDSNYGYTF
DNA: TGTGCCACTTCCCGGGACAGTAACTATGGCTACACCTTC

J: TRBJ2-7
size: .
D: .
V: TRBV30
CDR3: CARRQGYEQYF
DNA: TGTGCTCGGCGGCAGGGCTACGAGCAGTACTTC

J: TRBJ1-2
size: .
D: .
V: TRBV10-2
CDR3: CASSIWGENGYTF
DNA: TGCGCCAGCAGTATTTGGGGGGAGAATGGCTACACCTTC

J: TRBJ1-2
size: .
D: .
V: TRBV25-1
CDR3: CASSEWTDSRVEGYTF
DNA: TGTGCCAGCAGTGAATGGACGGACTCCAGAGTGGAGGGCTACACCTTC

J: TRBJ2-1
size: .
D: TRBD1
V: TRBV5-1
CDR3: CASSLVTGASYNEQFF
DNA: TGCGCCAGCAGCTTGGTGACAGGGGCTTCCTACAATGAGCAGTTCTTC

J: TRBJ2-3
size: .
D: TRBD2
V: TRBV10-1
CDR3: CASQKTSGTTDTQYF
DNA: TGCGCCAGCCAGAAGACTAGCGGGACCACAGATACGCAGTATTTT

J: TRBJ2-7
size: .
D: .
V: TRBV15
CDR3: CATSRDRSVSEQYF
DNA: TGTGCCACCAGCAGAGATCGGTCGGTTAGCGAGCAGTACTTC

J: TRBJ2-5
size: .
D: TRBD1
V: TRBV5-1
CDR3: CASRPGQGQETQYF
DNA: TGCGCCAGCAGGCCGGGACAGGGGCAAGAGACCCAGTACTTC

J: TRBJ1-3
size: .
D: TRBD1
V: TRBV19
CDR3: CASRPAGGRTGNTIYF
DNA: TGTGCCAGTAGGCCTGCAGGGGGCCGCACTGGAAACACCATATATTTT

J: TRBJ2-1
size: .
D: TRBD1
V: TRBV29-1
CDR3: CSVVGTANFYNEQFF
DNA: TGCAGCGTAGTAGGGACAGCGAATTTTTACAATGAGCAGTTCTTC

J: TRBJ1-4
size: .
D: .
V: TRBV5-6
CDR3: CASSTRDIWGEKLFF
DNA: TGTGCCAGCAGCACGAGGGATATTTGGGGTGAAAAACTGTTTTTT

J: TRBJ2-1
size: .
D: TRBD2
V: TRBV6-1
CDR3: CASSAGASGRASVRANEQFF
DNA: TGTGCCAGCAGTGCTGGGGCTAGCGGGAGGGCCTCTGTAAGAGCTAATGAGCAGTTCTTC

J: TRBJ2-7
size: few
D: TRBD2
V: TRBV4-1
CDR3: CASSPNPSSGLSYEQYF
DNA: TGCGCCAGCAGCCCGAATCCATCTAGCGGGCTCTCCTACGAGCAGTACTTC

J: TRBJ2-5
size: .
D: TRBD2
V: TRBV27
CDR3: CASGTSGKETQYF
DNA: TGTGCCAGCGGGACTAGCGGCAAAGAGACCCAGTACTTC

J: TRBJ2-1
size: .
D: TRBD2
V: TRBV28
CDR3: CASSLSQRGPYNEQFF
DNA: TGTGCCAGCAGTTTATCGCAGCGGGGACCCTACAATGAGCAGTTCTTC

J: TRBJ2-3
size: .
D: .
V: TRBV7-2
CDR3: CASSFNGRSTDTQYF
DNA: TGTGCCAGCAGCTTTAACGGGAGAAGCACAGATACGCAGTATTTT

J: TRBJ2-7
size: .
D: .
V: TRBV2
CDR3: CASSPELTATAEYF
DNA: TGTGCCAGCAGCCCCGAATTAACCGCGACAGCCGAGTACTTC

J: TRBJ2-2
size: few
D: .
V: TRBV5-6
CDR3: CASSLVSPAYGTGELFF
DNA: TGTGCCAGCAGCTTGGTTTCACCGGCCTACGGGACCGGGGAGCTGTTTTTT

J: TRBJ2-1
size: once
D: TRBD2
V: TRBV29-1
CDR3: CSVEDRGLAGYNEQFF
DNA: TGCAGCGTTGAAGATAGGGGACTAGCGGGTTACAATGAGCAGTTCTTC

J: TRBJ2-3
size: .
D: .
V: TRBV13
CDR3: CASSSSGPPKYDTQYF
DNA: TGTGCCAGCAGCTCCTCCGGTCCTCCGAAATATGATACGCAGTATTTT

J: TRBJ2-3
size: .
D: TRBD1
V: TRBV5-6
CDR3: CASSSLRDRGTDTQYF
DNA: TGTGCCAGCAGCTCGCTCCGGGACAGGGGAACAGATACGCAGTATTTT

J: TRBJ1-4
size: once
D: .
V: TRBV15
CDR3: CATSRARDATNEKLFF
DNA: TGTGCCACCAGCAGAGCCAGGGATGCAACTAATGAAAAACTGTTTTTT

J: TRBJ2-2
size: .
D: TRBD2
V: TRBV4-3
CDR3: CASSHNPFRLAGGQDTGELFF
DNA: TGCGCCAGCAGCCACAACCCGTTCCGACTAGCGGGAGGGCAGGACACCGGGGAGCTGTTTTTT

J: TRBJ1-5
size: .
D: TRBD1
V: TRBV19
CDR3: CASTIDRGGNQPQHF
DNA: TGTGCCAGTACCATTGACAGGGGAGGCAATCAGCCCCAGCATTTT

J: TRBJ1-5
size: .
D: .
V: TRBV30
CDR3: CAWSVVGGGHQPQHF
DNA: TGTGCCTGGAGTGTTGTAGGGGGGGGACATCAGCCCCAGCATTTT

J: TRBJ1-5
size: .
D: .
V: TRBV7-2
CDR3: CASSPRSDTAWNQPQHF
DNA: TGTGCCAGCAGCCCCCGGTCGGACACCGCTTGGAATCAGCCCCAGCATTTT

J: TRBJ2-6
size: .
D: .
V: TRBV7-9
CDR3: CASRADGSGANVLTF
DNA: TGTGCCAGCAGAGCGGACGGCTCTGGGGCCAACGTCCTGACTTTC

J: TRBJ1-1
size: .
D: .
V: TRBV7-2
CDR3: CASSAGGFNTEAFF
DNA: TGTGCCAGCAGCGCCGGGGGTTTTAACACTGAAGCTTTCTTT

J: TRBJ1-4
size: few
D: TRBD1
V: TRBV5-1
CDR3: CASSWMGQRNEKLFF
DNA: TGCGCCAGCAGCTGGATGGGACAGCGGAATGAAAAACTGTTTTTT

J: TRBJ2-1
size: .
D: TRBD2
V: TRBV30
CDR3: CAYLLAGTYNEQFF
DNA: TGTGCCTACCTTTTAGCGGGGACCTACAATGAGCAGTTCTTC

J: TRBJ1-6
size: .
D: TRBD1
V: TRBV7-9
CDR3: CASSIRQGANSPLHF
DNA: TGTGCCAGCAGCATACGACAGGGGGCAAATTCACCCCTCCACTTT

J: TRBJ2-5
size: .
D: TRBD1
V: TRBV14
CDR3: CASSPGTGNQETQYF
DNA: TGTGCCAGCAGCCCTGGGACAGGGAATCAAGAGACCCAGTACTTC

J: TRBJ2-5
size: .
D: TRBD2
V: TRBV14
CDR3: CASSQGSGRIQETQYF
DNA: TGTGCCAGCAGCCAAGGGAGCGGGAGAATTCAAGAGACCCAGTACTTC

J: TRBJ2-7
size: .
D: TRBD2
V: TRBV19
CDR3: CASSRTGREGEQYF
DNA: TGTGCCAGTAGTAGGACTGGGCGGGAGGGCGAGCAGTACTTC

J: TRBJ1-1
size: few
D: .
V: TRBV5-1
CDR3: CASSLGGGNTEAFF
DNA: TGCGCCAGCAGCTTGGGAGGGGGGAACACTGAAGCTTTCTTT